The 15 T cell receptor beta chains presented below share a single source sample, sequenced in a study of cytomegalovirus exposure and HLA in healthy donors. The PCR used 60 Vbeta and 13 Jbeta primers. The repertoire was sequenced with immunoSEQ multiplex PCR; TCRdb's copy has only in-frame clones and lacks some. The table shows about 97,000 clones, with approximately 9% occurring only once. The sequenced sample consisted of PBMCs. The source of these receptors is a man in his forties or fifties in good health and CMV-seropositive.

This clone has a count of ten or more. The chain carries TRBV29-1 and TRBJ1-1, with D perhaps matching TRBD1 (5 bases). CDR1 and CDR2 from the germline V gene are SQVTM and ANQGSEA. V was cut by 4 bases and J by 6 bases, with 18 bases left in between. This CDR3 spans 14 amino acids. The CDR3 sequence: CSVVWRGGKSEAFF. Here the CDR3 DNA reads TGCAGCGTTGTATGGAGGGGTGGGAAGTCTGAAGCTTTCTTT.

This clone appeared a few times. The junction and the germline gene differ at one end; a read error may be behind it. CDR3 region: CASSSNNEQFF. The CDR3 DNA follows: TGTGCCAGCAGCTCCAACAATGAGCAGTTCTTC. The gene calls are TRBV5-6 and TRBJ2-1; D unresolved. From germline, CDR1 is SGHDT and CDR2 YYEEEE. This CDR3 has 11 amino acids.

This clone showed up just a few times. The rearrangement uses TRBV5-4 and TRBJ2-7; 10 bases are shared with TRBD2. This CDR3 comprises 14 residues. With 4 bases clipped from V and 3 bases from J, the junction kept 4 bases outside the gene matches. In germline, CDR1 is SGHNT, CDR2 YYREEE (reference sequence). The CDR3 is CASSAGTSVYEQYF. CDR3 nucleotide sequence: TGTGCCAGCAGCGCCGGGACTAGCGTCTACGAGCAGTACTTC. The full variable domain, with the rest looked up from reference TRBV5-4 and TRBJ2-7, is ETGVTQSPTHLIKTRGQQVTLRCSSQSGHNTVSWYQQALGQGPQFIFQYYREEENGRGNFPPRFSGLQFPNYSSELNVNALELDDSALYLCASSAGTSVYEQYFGPGTRLTVT.

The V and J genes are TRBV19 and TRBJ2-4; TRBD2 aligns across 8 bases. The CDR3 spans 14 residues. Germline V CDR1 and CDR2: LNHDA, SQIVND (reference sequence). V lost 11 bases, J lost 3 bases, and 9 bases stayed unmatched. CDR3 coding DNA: TGTGCCGGAAAGAGGCGGGAGGACAAAAACATTCAGTACTTC. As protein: CAGKRREDKNIQYF.

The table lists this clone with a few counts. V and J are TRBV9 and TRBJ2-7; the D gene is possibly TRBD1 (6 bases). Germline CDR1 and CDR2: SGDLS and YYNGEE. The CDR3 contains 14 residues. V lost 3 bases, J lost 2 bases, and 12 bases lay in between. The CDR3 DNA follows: TGTGCCAGCAGCGAGGCGGACAGCACCTACGAGCAGTACTTC. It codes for CASSEADSTYEQYF.

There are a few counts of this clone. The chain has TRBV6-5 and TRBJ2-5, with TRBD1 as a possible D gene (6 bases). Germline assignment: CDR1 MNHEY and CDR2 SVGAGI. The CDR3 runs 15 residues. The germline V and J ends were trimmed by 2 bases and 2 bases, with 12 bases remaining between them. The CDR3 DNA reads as TGTGCCAGCAGTTACCTCATGGGGGCGCAAGAGACCCAGTACTTC. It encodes CASSYLMGAQETQYF.

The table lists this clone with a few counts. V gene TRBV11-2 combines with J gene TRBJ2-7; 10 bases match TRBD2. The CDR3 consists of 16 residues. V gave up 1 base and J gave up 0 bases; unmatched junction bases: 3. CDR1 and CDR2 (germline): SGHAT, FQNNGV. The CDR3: CASSLGRLAGSYEQYF. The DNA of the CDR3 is TGTGCCAGCAGCTTAGGCCGACTAGCGGGCTCCTACGAGCAGTACTTC.

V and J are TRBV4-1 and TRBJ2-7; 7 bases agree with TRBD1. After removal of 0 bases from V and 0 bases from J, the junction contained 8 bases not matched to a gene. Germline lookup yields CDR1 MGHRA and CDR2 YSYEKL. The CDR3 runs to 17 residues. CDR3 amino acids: CASSQDPSRDSSYEQYF. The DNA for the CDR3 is TGCGCCAGCAGCCAAGATCCGTCTAGGGACAGCTCCTACGAGCAGTACTTC.

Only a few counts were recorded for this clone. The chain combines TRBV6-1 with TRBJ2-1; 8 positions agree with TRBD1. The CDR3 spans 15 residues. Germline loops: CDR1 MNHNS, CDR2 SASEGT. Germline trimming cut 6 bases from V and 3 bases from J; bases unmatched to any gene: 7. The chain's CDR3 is CASSLDRVGYNEQFF. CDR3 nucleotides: TGTGCCAGCAGCCTGGACAGGGTTGGCTACAATGAGCAGTTCTTC.

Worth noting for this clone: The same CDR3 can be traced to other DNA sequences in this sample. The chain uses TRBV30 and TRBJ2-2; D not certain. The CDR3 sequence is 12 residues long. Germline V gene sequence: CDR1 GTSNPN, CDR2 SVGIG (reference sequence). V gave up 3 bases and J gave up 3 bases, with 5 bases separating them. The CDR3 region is CAWRGDTGELFF. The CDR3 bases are TGTGCCTGGAGGGGCGACACCGGGGAGCTGTTTTTT.

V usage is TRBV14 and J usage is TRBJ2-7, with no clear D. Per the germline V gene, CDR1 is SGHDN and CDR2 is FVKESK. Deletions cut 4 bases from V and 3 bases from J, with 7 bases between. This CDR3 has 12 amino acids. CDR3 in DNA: TGTGCCAGCAGCCGCGTGAGCTACGAGCAGTACTTC. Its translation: CASSRVSYEQYF.

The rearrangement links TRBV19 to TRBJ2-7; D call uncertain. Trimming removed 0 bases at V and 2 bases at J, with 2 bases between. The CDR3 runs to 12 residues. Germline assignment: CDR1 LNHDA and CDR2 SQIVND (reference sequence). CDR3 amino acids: CASSIDTYEQYF. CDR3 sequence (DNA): TGTGCCAGTAGTATAGACACCTACGAGCAGTACTTC. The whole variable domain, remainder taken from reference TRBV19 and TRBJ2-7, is DGGITQSPKYLFRKEGQNVTLSCEQNLNHDAMYWYRQDPGQGLRLIYYSQIVNDFQKGDIAEGYSVSREKKESFPLTVTSAQKNPTAFYLCASSIDTYEQYFGPGTRLTVT.

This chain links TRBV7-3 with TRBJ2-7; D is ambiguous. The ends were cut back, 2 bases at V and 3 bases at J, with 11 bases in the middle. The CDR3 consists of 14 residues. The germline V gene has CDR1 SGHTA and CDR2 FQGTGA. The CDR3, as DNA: TGTGCCAGCAGCTTATTAGATGCCGGCTACGAGCAGTACTTC. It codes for CASSLLDAGYEQYF.

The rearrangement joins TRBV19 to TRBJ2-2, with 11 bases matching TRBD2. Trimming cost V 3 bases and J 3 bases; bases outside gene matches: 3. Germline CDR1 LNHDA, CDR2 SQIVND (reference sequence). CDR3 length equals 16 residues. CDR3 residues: CASSISSGRYTGELFF. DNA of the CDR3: TGTGCCAGTAGTATCTCTAGCGGGAGGTACACCGGGGAGCTGTTTTTT.

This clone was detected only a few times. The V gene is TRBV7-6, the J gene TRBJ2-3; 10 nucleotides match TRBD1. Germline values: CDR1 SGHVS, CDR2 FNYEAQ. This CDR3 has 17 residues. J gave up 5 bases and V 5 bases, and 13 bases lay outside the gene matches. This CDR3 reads CASSLWTGGTQVDTQYF. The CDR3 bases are TGTGCCAGCAGCCTGTGGACAGGGGGAACACAGGTAGATACGCAGTATTTT.